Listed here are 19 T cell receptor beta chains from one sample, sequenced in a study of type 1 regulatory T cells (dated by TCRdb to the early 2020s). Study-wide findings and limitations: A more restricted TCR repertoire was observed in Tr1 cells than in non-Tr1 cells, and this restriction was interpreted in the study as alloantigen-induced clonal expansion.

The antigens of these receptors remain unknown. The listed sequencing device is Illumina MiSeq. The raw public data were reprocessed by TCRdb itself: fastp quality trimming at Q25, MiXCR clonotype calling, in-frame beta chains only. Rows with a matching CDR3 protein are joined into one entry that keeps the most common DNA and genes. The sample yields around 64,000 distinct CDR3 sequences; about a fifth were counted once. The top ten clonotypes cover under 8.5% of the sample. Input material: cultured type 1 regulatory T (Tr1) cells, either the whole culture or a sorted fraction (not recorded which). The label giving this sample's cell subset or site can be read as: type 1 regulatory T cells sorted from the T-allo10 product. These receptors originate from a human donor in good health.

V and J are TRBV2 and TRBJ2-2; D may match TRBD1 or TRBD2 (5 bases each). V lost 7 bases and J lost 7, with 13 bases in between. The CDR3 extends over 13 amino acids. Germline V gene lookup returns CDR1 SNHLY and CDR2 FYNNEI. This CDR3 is CASNSGTGGELFF. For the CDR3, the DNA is TGTGCCAGCAACTCCGGGACCGGCGGGGAGCTGTTTTTT. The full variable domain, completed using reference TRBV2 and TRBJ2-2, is EPEVTQTPSHQVTQMGQEVILRCVPISNHLYFYWYRQILGQKVEFLVSFYNNEISEKSEIFDDQFSVERPDGSNFTLKIRSTKLEDSAMYFCASNSGTGGELFFGEGSRLTVL.

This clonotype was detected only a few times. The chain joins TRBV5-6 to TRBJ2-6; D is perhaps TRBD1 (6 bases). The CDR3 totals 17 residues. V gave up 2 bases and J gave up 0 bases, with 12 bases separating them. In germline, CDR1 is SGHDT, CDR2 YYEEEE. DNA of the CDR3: TGTGCCAGCAGCTTCAGGACAGTTGACTCTGGGGCCAACGTCCTGACTTTC. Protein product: CASSFRTVDSGANVLTF.

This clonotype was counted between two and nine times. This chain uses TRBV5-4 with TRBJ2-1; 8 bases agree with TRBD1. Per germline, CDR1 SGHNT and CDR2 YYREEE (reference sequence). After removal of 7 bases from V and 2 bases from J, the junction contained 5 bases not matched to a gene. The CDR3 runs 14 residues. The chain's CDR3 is CASAKQGAYNEQFF. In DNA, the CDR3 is TGTGCCAGCGCAAAACAGGGGGCCTACAATGAGCAGTTCTTC.

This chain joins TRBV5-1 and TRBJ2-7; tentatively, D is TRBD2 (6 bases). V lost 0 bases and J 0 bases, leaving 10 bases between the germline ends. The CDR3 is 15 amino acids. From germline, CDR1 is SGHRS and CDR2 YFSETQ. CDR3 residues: CASSLAGTLSYEQYF. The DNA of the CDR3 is TGCGCCAGCAGCTTGGCCGGGACTCTCTCCTACGAGCAGTACTTC.

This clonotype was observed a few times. The CDR3 sequence is CASCSQGANVLTF. CDR3 coding DNA: TGTGCCAGCTGCTCTCAAGGGGCCAACGTCCTGACTTTC. The rearrangement uses TRBV27 and TRBJ2-6; D remains ambiguous. Trimming cost V 8 bases and J 4 bases, with 9 bases left between them. The CDR3 has 13 amino acids. From germline, CDR1 is MNHEY and CDR2 SMNVEV (reference sequence). Together with reference TRBV27 and TRBJ2-6, the CDR3 gives the full variable domain: EAQVTQNPRYLITVTGKKLTVTCSQNMNHEYMSWYRQDPGLGLRQIYYSMNVEVTDKGDVPEGYKVSRKEKRNFPLILESPSPNQTSLYFCASCSQGANVLTFGAGSRLTVL.

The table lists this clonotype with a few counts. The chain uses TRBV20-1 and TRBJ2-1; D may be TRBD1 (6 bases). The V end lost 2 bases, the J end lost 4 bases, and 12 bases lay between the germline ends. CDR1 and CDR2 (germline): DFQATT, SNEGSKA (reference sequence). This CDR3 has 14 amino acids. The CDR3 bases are TGCAGTGCTAGACTACAGACAGGTTACAATGAGCAGTTCTTC. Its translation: CSARLQTGYNEQFF.

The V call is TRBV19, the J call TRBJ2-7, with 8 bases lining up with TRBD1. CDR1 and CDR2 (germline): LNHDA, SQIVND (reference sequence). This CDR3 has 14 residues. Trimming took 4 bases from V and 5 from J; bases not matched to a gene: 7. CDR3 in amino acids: CASSSPGQVNEQYF. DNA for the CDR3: TGTGCCAGTAGTAGCCCGGGACAGGTAAACGAGCAGTACTTC.

The CDR3 sequence: CASSLVGSRDTQYF. CDR3 DNA: TGTGCCAGCAGCCTTGTGGGCAGCCGCGATACGCAGTATTTT. V and J are TRBV5-4 and TRBJ2-3; no clear D gene. Germline CDR1 reads SGHNT; CDR2 reads YYREEE (reference sequence). The CDR3 spans 14 residues. V lost 4 bases to trimming and J lost 6 bases, with 15 bases between them.

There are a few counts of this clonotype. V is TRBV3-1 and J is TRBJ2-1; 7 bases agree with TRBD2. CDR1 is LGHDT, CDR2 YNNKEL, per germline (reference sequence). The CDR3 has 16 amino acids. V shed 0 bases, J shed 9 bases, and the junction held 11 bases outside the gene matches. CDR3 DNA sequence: TGTGCCAGCAGCCAAGACGTCGCGGGAGTCAGTATTGAGCAGTTCTTC. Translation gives CASSQDVAGVSIEQFF.

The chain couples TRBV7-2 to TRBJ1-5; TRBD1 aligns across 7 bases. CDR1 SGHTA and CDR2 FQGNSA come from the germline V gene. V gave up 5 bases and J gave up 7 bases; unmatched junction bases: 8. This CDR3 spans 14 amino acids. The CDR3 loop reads CASSPRQGGQPQHF. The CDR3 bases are TGTGCCAGCAGCCCACGACAGGGAGGGCAGCCCCAGCATTTT.

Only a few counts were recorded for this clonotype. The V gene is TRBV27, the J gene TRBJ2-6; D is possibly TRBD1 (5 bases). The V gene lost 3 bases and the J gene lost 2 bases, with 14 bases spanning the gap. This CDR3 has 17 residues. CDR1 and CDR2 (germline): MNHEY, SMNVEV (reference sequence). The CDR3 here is CASSFSPGSPGANVLTF. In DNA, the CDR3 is TGTGCCAGCAGTTTCTCACCAGGGTCCCCTGGGGCCAACGTCCTGACTTTC.

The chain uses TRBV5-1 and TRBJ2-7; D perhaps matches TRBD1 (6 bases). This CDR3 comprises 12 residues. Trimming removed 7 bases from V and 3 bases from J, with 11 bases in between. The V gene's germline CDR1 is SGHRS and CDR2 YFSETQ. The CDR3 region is CASQGSGYEQYF. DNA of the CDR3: TGCGCCAGCCAGGGGTCCGGCTACGAGCAGTACTTC. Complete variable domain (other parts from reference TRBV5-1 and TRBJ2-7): KAGVTQTPRYLIKTRGQQVTLSCSPISGHRSVSWYQQTPGQGLQFLFEYFSETQRNKGNFPGRFSGRQFSNSRSEMNVSTLELGDSALYLCASQGSGYEQYFGPGTRLTVT.

CDR3 amino acids: CASSQGGGQGNEKLFF. Here the CDR3 DNA reads TGCGCCAGCAGCCAGGGGGGCGGACAAGGGAACGAAAAACTGTTTTTT. The genes are TRBV4-1 and TRBJ1-4, with a tentative D call TRBD1 (6 bases). The germline V gene has CDR1 MGHRA and CDR2 YSYEKL. Trimming took 3 bases from V and 8 from J, leaving 19 bases between them. The CDR3 is 16 residues long.

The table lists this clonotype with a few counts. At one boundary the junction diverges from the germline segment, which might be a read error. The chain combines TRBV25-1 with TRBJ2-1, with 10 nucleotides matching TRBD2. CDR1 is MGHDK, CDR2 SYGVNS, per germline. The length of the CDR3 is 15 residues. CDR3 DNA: TGTGCCATCAGTAGAAGCGGGAGGGGATTTGGTGAGCAGTTCTTC. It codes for CAISRSGRGFGEQFF.

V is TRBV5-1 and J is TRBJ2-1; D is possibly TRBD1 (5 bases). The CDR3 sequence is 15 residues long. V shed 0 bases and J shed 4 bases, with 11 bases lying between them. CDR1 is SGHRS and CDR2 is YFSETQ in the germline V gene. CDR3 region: CASSLESRGYNEQFF. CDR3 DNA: TGCGCCAGCAGCTTGGAGAGTAGGGGATACAATGAGCAGTTCTTC.

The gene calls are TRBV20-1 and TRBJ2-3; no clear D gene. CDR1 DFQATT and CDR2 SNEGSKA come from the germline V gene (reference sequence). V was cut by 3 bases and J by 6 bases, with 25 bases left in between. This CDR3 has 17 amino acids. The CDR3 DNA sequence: TGCAGTGCTAGTCACCGAAAGGATTGGAAGAGCCGCGATACGCAGTATTTT. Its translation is CSASHRKDWKSRDTQYF.

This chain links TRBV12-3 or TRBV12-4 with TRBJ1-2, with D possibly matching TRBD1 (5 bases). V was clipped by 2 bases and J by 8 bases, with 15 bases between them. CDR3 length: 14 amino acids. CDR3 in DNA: TGTGCCAGCAGTTTACAGGGCCCAAAAGGGGGCTACACCTTC. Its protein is CASSLQGPKGGYTF.

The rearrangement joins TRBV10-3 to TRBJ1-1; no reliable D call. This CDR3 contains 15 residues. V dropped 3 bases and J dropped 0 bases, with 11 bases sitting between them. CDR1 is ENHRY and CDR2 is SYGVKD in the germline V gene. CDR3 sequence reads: CAISERVSLNTEAFF. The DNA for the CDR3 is TGTGCCATCAGTGAACGGGTTAGCCTGAACACTGAAGCTTTCTTT.

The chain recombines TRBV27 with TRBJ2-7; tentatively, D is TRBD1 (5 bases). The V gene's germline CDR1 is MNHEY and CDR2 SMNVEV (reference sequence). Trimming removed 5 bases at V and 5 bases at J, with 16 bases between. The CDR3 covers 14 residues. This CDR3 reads CASSTLRRAHEQYF. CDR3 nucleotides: TGTGCCAGCAGTACCCTCCGCAGGGCCCACGAGCAGTACTTC.